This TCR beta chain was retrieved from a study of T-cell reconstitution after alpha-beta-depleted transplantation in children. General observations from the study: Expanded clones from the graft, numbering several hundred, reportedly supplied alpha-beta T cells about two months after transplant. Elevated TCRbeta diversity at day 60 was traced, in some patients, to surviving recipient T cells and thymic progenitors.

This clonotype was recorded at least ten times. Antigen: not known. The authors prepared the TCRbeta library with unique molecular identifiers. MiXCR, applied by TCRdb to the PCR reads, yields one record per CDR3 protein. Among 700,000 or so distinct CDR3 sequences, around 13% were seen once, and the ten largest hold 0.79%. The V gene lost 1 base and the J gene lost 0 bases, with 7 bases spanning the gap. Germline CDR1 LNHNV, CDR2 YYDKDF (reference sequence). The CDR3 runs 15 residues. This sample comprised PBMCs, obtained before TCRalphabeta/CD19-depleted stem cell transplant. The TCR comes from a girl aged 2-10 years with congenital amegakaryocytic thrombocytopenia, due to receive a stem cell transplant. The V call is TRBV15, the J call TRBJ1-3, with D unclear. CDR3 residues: CATSRGGSSGNTIYF. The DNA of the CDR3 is TGTGCCACCAGCAGAGGAGGGAGCTCTGGAAACACCATATATTTT.